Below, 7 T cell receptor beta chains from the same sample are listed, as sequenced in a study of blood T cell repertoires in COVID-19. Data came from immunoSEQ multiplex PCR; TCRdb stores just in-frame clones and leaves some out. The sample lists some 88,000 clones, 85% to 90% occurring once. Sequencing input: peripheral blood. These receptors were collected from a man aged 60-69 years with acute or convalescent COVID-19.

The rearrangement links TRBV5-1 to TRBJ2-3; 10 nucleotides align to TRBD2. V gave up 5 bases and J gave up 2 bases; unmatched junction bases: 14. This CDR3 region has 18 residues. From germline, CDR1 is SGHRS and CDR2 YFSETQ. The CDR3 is CASSPLGLAETTTDTQYF. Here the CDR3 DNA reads TGCGCCAGCAGTCCTCTCGGACTAGCGGAGACCACCACAGATACGCAGTATTTT.

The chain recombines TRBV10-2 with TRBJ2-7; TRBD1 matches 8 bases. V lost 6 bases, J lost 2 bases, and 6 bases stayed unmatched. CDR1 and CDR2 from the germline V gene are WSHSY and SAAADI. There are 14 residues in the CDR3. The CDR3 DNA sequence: TGCGCCAGCAGCAGGGGGCCACCTACCTACGAGCAGTACTTC. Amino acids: CASSRGPPTYEQYF.

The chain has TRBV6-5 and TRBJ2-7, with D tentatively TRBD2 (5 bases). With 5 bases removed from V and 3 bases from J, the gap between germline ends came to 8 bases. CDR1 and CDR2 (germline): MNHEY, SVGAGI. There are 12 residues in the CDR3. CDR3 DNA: TGTGCCAGCAGTAGGACTTTCTACGAGCAGTACTTC. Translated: CASSRTFYEQYF.

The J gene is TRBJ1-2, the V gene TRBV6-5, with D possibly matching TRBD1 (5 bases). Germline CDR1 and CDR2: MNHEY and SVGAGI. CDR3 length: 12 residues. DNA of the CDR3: TGTGTAACGGGACTCCTTAACTATGGCTACACCTTC. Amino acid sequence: CVTGLLNYGYTF.

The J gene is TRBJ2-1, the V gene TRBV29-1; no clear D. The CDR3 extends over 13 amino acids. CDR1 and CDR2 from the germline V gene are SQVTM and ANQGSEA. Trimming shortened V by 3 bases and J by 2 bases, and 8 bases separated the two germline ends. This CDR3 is CSVDIAAYNEQFF. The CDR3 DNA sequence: TGCAGCGTTGATATCGCAGCCTACAATGAGCAGTTCTTC.

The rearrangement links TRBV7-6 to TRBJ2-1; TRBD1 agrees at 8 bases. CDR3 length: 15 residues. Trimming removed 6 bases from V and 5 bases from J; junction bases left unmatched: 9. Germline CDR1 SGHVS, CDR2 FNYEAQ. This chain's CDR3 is CASRENRDRNNEQFF. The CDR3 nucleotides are TGTGCCAGCAGAGAAAACCGGGACAGGAACAATGAGCAGTTCTTC.

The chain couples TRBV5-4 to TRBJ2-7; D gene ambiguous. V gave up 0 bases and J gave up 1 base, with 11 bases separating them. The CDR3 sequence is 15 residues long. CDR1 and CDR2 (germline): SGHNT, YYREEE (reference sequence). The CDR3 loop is CASSLGLGQSYEQYF. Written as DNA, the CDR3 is TGTGCCAGCAGCTTGGGGCTTGGTCAATCCTACGAGCAGTACTTC.